The present TCR beta chain was sequenced within a study of identical twins. TCRdb re-derived calls from the 5' RACE reads in MiXCR, one entry per CDR3 protein. This table holds approximately 260,000 distinct CDR3 sequences, roughly 8% found once. This clonotype was counted ten times or more. A further study also used this sample, focusing on yellow fever vaccine responses in identical twins.

Sequenced sample: CD8+ T cells sorted from blood. The receptor comes from a woman under 30 in good health.

CDR3 sequence (DNA): TGTGCCAGCAGCCAACTCTGGGGGCTGAGCACAGATACGCAGTATTTT. Protein sequence: CASSQLWGLSTDTQYF. The chain uses TRBV3-1 and TRBJ2-3, with D maybe TRBD1 (6 bases). The CDR3 is 16 residues long. Germline V gene lookup returns CDR1 LGHDT and CDR2 YNNKEL (reference sequence). V lost 2 bases and J 0 bases, leaving 12 bases between the germline ends.